The entry below describes one TCR beta chain. The germline V gene has CDR1 PRHDT and CDR2 FYEKMQ (reference sequence). The CDR3 length is 16 residues. The J segment lost 0 bases and the V segment lost 8 bases, leaving 9 bases of the junction unmatched. The record originates from a study of blood T cell repertoires in COVID-19. In the source study's methods: The assay estimated nucleated cells by amplifying reference gene primers. The table came from immunoSEQ multiplex PCR; TCRdb's copy has only in-frame clones and leaves some out. That table is the source of V, J and clone size, and D and trimming were worked out from the DNA. The sample carries roughly 87,000 clones, around 85% recorded once. It was during active infection that Seattle patients were enrolled and then longitudinally followed.

This chain connects TRBV13 to TRBJ2-3, with TRBD1 identical over 9 bases. The clonotype comes from a woman of 80 years or more with COVID-19, enrolled during active disease. The specimen sequenced was peripheral blood. Here the CDR3 reads CASRKIQGASTDTQYF. The CDR3 nucleotides are TGTGCCAGCCGTAAGATACAGGGGGCTAGCACAGATACGCAGTATTTT.